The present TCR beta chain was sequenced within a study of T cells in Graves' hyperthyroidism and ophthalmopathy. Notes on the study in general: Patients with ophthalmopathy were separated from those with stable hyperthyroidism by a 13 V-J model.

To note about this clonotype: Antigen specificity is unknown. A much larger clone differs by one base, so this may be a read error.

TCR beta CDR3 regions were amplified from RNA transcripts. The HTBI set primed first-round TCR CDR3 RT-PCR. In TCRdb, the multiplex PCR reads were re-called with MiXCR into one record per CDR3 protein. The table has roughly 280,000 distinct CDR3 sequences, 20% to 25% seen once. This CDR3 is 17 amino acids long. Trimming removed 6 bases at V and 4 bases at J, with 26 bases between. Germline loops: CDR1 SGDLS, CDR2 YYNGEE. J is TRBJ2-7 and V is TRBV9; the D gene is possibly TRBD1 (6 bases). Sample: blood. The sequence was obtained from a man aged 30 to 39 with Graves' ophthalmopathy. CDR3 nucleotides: TGTGCCAGCATCGACGACGATTTACAGGGAATAATTTACGAGCAGTACTTC. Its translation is CASIDDDLQGIIYEQYF. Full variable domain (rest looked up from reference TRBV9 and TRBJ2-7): DSGVTQTPKHLITATGQRVTLRCSPRSGDLSVYWYQQSLDQGLQFLIQYYNGEERAKGNILERFSAQQFPDLHSELNLSSLELGDSALYFCASIDDDLQGIIYEQYFGPGTRLTVT.